These T cell receptor beta chains were read from a single sample in a study of T cell responses to AZD1222 COVID-19 vaccine. Measured with immunoSEQ multiplex PCR; TCRdb has only the in-frame clones, and not every one. The table has 90,000 to 130,000 clones, roughly 87% seen once. Sequencing was performed on peripheral blood, taken on day 0 of MenACWY control vaccination. Receptor source: an adult in good health. The CDR3 runs from the conserved cysteine through the conserved F or W. D genes are given only for firm matches. Only part of the rows carry a size: once, few, many, or a class if the clone is expanded.

CDR3 length	D gene	V gene	J gene	clone size	CDR3 DNA	CDR3 protein
12	-	TRBV12-3/TRBV12-4	TRBJ1-2	-	TGTGCCAGCAGTCTAATCAACTATGGCTACACCTTC	CASSLINYGYTF
14	-	TRBV7-3	TRBJ2-5	-	TGTGCCAGCAGTGCAGGCTGGGGACAAGAGACCCAGTACTTC	CASSAGWGQETQYF
15	-	TRBV6-5	TRBJ1-5	-	TGTGCCAGCACCCAAGAGGGACGGGGCAATCAGCCCCAGCATTTT	CASTQEGRGNQPQHF
18	TRBD1	TRBV25-1	TRBJ1-5	once	TGTGCCAGCAGTGGACATGGACAGGGGAGTTGGAGCAATCAGCCCCAGCATTTT	CASSGHGQGSWSNQPQHF
14	-	TRBV7-2	TRBJ1-5	-	TGTGCCAGCAGCTCGGACACCTCCGATCAGCCCCAGCATTTT	CASSSDTSDQPQHF
12	-	TRBV10-1	TRBJ2-7	-	TGCGCCAGCAGTGAGTACAGCGGCGAGCAGTACTTC	CASSEYSGEQYF
15	-	TRBV11-2	TRBJ1-1	-	TGTGCCAGCACCCGAAGGACGGGGGCAAACACTGAAGCTTTCTTT	CASTRRTGANTEAFF
16	TRBD1	TRBV7-8	TRBJ1-1	-	TGTGCCAGCAGCCGACAGGCGACAGGGCGGAACACTGAAGCTTTCTTT	CASSRQATGRNTEAFF
14	-	TRBV28	TRBJ2-3	-	TGTGCCAGCAGACGGGGGACAGTCCCAGATACGCAGTATTTT	CASRRGTVPDTQYF
14	TRBD1	TRBV28	TRBJ1-2	-	TGTGCCAGCAGCCCGGGGACAGACAACTATGGCTACACCTTC	CASSPGTDNYGYTF
16	-	TRBV28	TRBJ1-6	once	TGTGCCAGCAGTCCACCTTGGACGGAAATTAATTCACCCCTCCACTTT	CASSPPWTEINSPLHF
14	-	TRBV3-1/TRBV3-2	TRBJ2-5	-	TGTGCCAGCAGCCAAGCCCAGGGTCAGGAGACCCAGTACTTC	CASSQAQGQETQYF
14	-	TRBV19	TRBJ1-2	-	TGTGCCAGTAGTATAGAACCCGGGAACTATGGCTACACCTTC	CASSIEPGNYGYTF
13	-	TRBV29-1	TRBJ2-4	few	TGCAGCGTTCGGGGGCTAGCCAAAAACATTCAGTACTTC	CSVRGLAKNIQYF
15	TRBD1	TRBV30	TRBJ1-5	-	TGTGCCTGGAGCCCGGGACAGGGAAGCAATCAGCCCCAGCATTTT	CAWSPGQGSNQPQHF
11	-	TRBV24-1	TRBJ1-1	-	TGTGCCACCAGTGATAAAAGTGAAGCTTTCTTT	CATSDKSEAFF
13	-	TRBV3-1/TRBV3-2	TRBJ1-2	-	TGTGCCAGCAACGACCGGGACACCCATGGCTACACCTTC	CASNDRDTHGYTF
20	TRBD2	TRBV7-8	TRBJ2-7	-	TGTGCCAGCAGCTGGGCCCTCGGGGGTAGCGGGGCCTGGAGCTCCTACGAGCAGTACTTC	CASSWALGGSGAWSSYEQYF
14	TRBD1	TRBV19	TRBJ1-2	-	TGTGCCAGTAGTGTCGGACAGGGTGGCTATGGCTACACCTTC	CASSVGQGGYGYTF
15	-	TRBV28	TRBJ1-2	-	TGTGCCAGCAGTTCCCAGAGGGCCGTCTTGGGTGGCTACACCTTC	CASSSQRAVLGGYTF
15	-	TRBV5-1	TRBJ1-1	-	TGCGCCAGCAGCTTGGAGGGCCGGGAAGGGGCTGAAGCTTTCTTT	CASSLEGREGAEAFF
15	TRBD1	TRBV4-1	TRBJ1-4	-	TGCGCCAGCAGCAGACCGGGACAGGGGGATGAAAAACTGTTTTTT	CASSRPGQGDEKLFF
17	-	TRBV24-1	TRBJ2-3	-	TGTGCCACCAGTGAGGCGACACCGGGGACCGGCACAGATACGCAGTATTTT	CATSEATPGTGTDTQYF
18	TRBD2	TRBV4-2	TRBJ2-7	-	TGTGCCAGCAGCCAAGACGGGCCGAGGACTAGCGGCTCCTACGAGCAGTACTTC	CASSQDGPRTSGSYEQYF
15	-	TRBV25-1	TRBJ1-1	-	TGTGCCAGCAGTACCCCAGAGCGGGGGAACACTGAAGCTTTCTTT	CASSTPERGNTEAFF
14	TRBD1	TRBV2	TRBJ1-5	-	TGTGCCAGCACCGAAACAGGGGTCAATCAGCCCCAGCATTTT	CASTETGVNQPQHF
14	TRBD1	TRBV28	TRBJ1-1	-	TGTGCCAGCAGACTGACAGGGGGGTACACTGAAGCTTTCTTT	CASRLTGGYTEAFF
16	TRBD1	TRBV6-2/TRBV6-3	TRBJ1-1	-	TGTGCCAGCAGTTTAGACGGGACAGGGGTTAGGACTGAAGCTTTCTTT	CASSLDGTGVRTEAFF
13	-	TRBV12-3/TRBV12-4	TRBJ2-7	-	TGTGCCAGCAGTCTAACCGTATCCTACGAGCAGTACTTC	CASSLTVSYEQYF
18	-	TRBV12-1	TRBJ2-1	-	TGTGCCAGCAGCTCCGTACCTAGCGGGGGGGCCCCCTACAATGAGCAGTTCTTC	CASSSVPSGGAPYNEQFF
15	-	TRBV7-2	TRBJ2-1	-	TGTGCCAGCACCCGGCCTAGTGTCTCCTACAATGAGCAGTTCTTC	CASTRPSVSYNEQFF
16	TRBD1	TRBV9	TRBJ1-4	-	TGTGCCAGCAGCGGCTCTTCGGACAGGTATAATGAAAAACTGTTTTTT	CASSGSSDRYNEKLFF
13	-	TRBV7-9	TRBJ1-1	-	TGTGCCAGCAGCAGGGGTGGGAGCACTGAAGCTTTCTTT	CASSRGGSTEAFF
16	TRBD2	TRBV7-9	TRBJ2-2	-	TGTGCCAGCAGCTTAGTGTTCAAGCGGGGAGCCGGGGAGCTGTTTTTT	CASSLVFKRGAGELFF
16	TRBD2	TRBV9	TRBJ2-1	few	TGTGCCAGCAGCTCCCCAGCGGGGGGAGGCTACAATGAGCAGTTCTTC	CASSSPAGGGYNEQFF
14	TRBD1	TRBV4-1	TRBJ1-5	-	TGCGCCAGCAGCCAGACAGGGGGCGATCAGCCCCAGCATTTT	CASSQTGGDQPQHF
15	TRBD1	TRBV6-5	TRBJ1-1	-	TGTGCCAGCAGTCCTCCGGGACAGGGGAACACTGAAGCTTTCTTT	CASSPPGQGNTEAFF
15	-	TRBV19	TRBJ2-7	-	TGTGCCAGTAGTATCGGACGGTTTGGCTCCTACGAGCAGTACTTC	CASSIGRFGSYEQYF
15	-	TRBV5-1	TRBJ1-5	once	TGCGCCAGCAGCTTGGGTGAGGTTAGCAATCAGCCCCAGCATTTT	CASSLGEVSNQPQHF
14	-	TRBV11-2	TRBJ2-1	few	TGTGCCAGCAGCGATCCCGGCTCCTACAATGAGCAGTTCTTC	CASSDPGSYNEQFF
13	-	TRBV13	TRBJ2-7	-	TGTGCCAGCAGCTCGGACCGCGCTTACGAGCAGTACTTC	CASSSDRAYEQYF
21	TRBD2	TRBV4-1	TRBJ2-5	-	TGCGCCAGCAGCCAAGAAGGGGGGCGTTGGACTAGCGGGGGCCAACAAGAGACCCAGTACTTC	CASSQEGGRWTSGGQQETQYF
13	-	TRBV19	TRBJ2-5	few	TGTGCCAAGGACCCGTCAGGGCACGAGACCCAGTACTTC	CAKDPSGHETQYF
12	-	TRBV6-5	TRBJ1-2	-	TGTGCCAGCACATCGGCTAACTATGGCTACACCTTC	CASTSANYGYTF
17	-	TRBV19	TRBJ1-5	-	TGTGCCAGTAGTATTTCTTTGGGGGCTAGGGGCAATCAGCCCCAGCATTTT	CASSISLGARGNQPQHF
14	-	TRBV6-1	TRBJ2-5	-	TGTGCCAGCAGTGAACTGCAGGTGGGGGAGACCCAGTACTTC	CASSELQVGETQYF
15	TRBD1	TRBV9	TRBJ2-1	-	TGTGCCAGCAGCCGCCGGGACAGGCAGTACAATGAGCAGTTCTTC	CASSRRDRQYNEQFF
15	TRBD2	TRBV5-1	TRBJ2-7	once	TGCGCCAGCAGCTTTAATAGCGGGGGTTCCTACGAGCAGTACTTC	CASSFNSGGSYEQYF
12	-	TRBV5-5	TRBJ1-1	once	TGTGCCAGCAGCTTTTACGGCACTGAAGCTTTCTTT	CASSFYGTEAFF